What follows is one TCR beta chain and its context. Its antigen is not identified. Donors ranged from 6 to 90 years old and were healthy Caucasians in Russia. It was with a sample-barcoded 5' primer and a J-beta primer mix that a second PCR of roughly 6 to 12 cycles was run. Using its own MiXCR run on the 5' RACE reads, TCRdb lists one record per CDR3 protein. This repertoire shows 780,000 or so distinct CDR3 sequences, roughly three fifths found once; its top ten account for 20% to 30%. This sample was taken from a study of blood T cells in healthy people across ages. General study findings and limits: Diversity figures based on one million T cells were deemed too low.

Germline assignment: CDR1 SGHTA and CDR2 FQGNSA. Losses at the gene ends were 5 bases for V and 0 bases for J; bases not matched to a gene: 8. The CDR3 runs 16 residues. V and J are TRBV7-2 and TRBJ2-5; 8 positions match TRBD2. Sequenced: blood. The clonotype was recovered from a man in his forties in good health. The CDR3 spells CASSLGGGGYQETQYF. In DNA form, the CDR3 reads TGTGCCAGCAGCCTGGGGGGCGGGGGGTACCAAGAGACCCAGTACTTC.